The present TCR beta chain was sequenced within a study of blood T cell repertoires in COVID-19. Study background: The origin of the acute and convalescent COVID-19 samples was the United States, Italy and Spain.

The CDR3 length is 15 residues. Trimming cost V 7 bases and J 3 bases, with 18 bases left between them. Per the germline V gene, CDR1 is SNHLY and CDR2 is FYNNEI. This clone showed up just once. In the original workflow: Nucleated cell number was recorded as an estimate derived from reference gene primer amplification. Produced via immunoSEQ multiplex PCR; TCRdb's table is partial and in-frame only. That table gives V, J and clone size, and the DNA gave D and trimming. The sample has some 150,000 clones; 70% to 90% are singletons. What was sequenced was peripheral blood. The clonotype was recovered from a woman aged 55-69 years with COVID-19, enrolled during active disease. The chain recombines TRBV2 with TRBJ1-1; D is possibly TRBD1 (5 bases). The CDR3 is CASILDRGGDTEAFF. CDR3 sequence (DNA): TGTGCCAGCATCCTAGACCGGGGCGGGGACACTGAAGCTTTCTTT.